The T cell receptor beta chain under discussion was sequenced for a study of T cell responses to AZD1222 COVID-19 vaccine. Repertoires were generated with immunoSEQ multiplex PCR, while TCRdb's copy carries only in-frame clones and drops some. The sample shows about 150,000 clones, 80% to 90% of them seen only once. Study-level results: Researchers report vaccine-associated CD4 TCRs spanning spike, with dominance at 160-218 and 743-854. Increased Spike-specific TCR breadth and depth were observed after two AZD1222 doses. The number of AZD1222 recipients seropositive at baseline was only five or six.

This CDR3 region has 14 residues. CDR1 and CDR2 (germline): MDHEN, SYDVKM. V gave up 5 bases and J gave up 8 bases, with 16 bases separating them. Note on this clone: Its antigen is currently unknown.

This specimen consisted of peripheral blood, obtained on day 0 of AZD1222 vaccination. This TCR came from an adult in good health. This sequence joins TRBV28 and TRBJ1-5; tentative D call: TRBD1 (6 bases). As DNA, the CDR3 is TGTGCCAGCAGTGGGGGGGGGCCCCACGAGCCCCAGCATTTT. Protein product: CASSGGGPHEPQHF.